Listed here are 13 T cell receptor beta chains from one sample, sequenced in a study of shared clonotypes between healthy human individuals. Assay used: immunoSEQ multiplex PCR; TCRdb lists only in-frame clones, some missing. The table has under 300,000 clones, 50% to 75% seen once; the top ten hold 11%. The sequenced sample consisted of memory CD4+ T cells sorted from blood. The subset was: CD45RA-negative fraction. These receptors came from a man under 40 in good health.

This clone was detected only once. This chain joins TRBV14 and TRBJ2-7, with TRBD2 matching over 10 bases. The CDR3 loop spans 16 amino acids. J gave up 5 bases and V 1 base, and 8 bases lay outside the gene matches. Germline CDR1 is SGHDN and CDR2 is FVKESK. CDR3 nucleotide sequence: TGTGCCAGCAGCCAAGTCCCTAGCGGGAGATTCAACGAGCAGTACTTC. This gives the protein CASSQVPSGRFNEQYF. Complete variable domain (other parts from reference TRBV14 and TRBJ2-7): EAGVTQFPSHSVIEKGQTVTLRCDPISGHDNLYWYRRVMGKEIKFLLHFVKESKQDESGMPNNRFLAERTGGTYSTLKVQPAELEDSGVYFCASSQVPSGRFNEQYFGPGTRLTVT.

Comments on this clone: This same CDR3 is encoded by further DNA sequences in the sample. J is TRBJ2-7 and V is TRBV5-4, with D hard to call. V lost 0 bases to trimming and J lost 3 bases, with 4 bases between them. The V gene's germline CDR1 is SGHNT and CDR2 YYREEE (reference sequence). The CDR3 contains 12 residues. The CDR3 DNA follows: TGTGCCAGCAGCTTGGACGGCTACGAGCAGTACTTC. It specifies CASSLDGYEQYF.

This clone was observed many times. This sample also contains other DNA sequences that code for the same CDR3. The chain joins TRBV18 to TRBJ2-3, with D unclear. Trimming took 3 bases from V and 0 from J, leaving 7 bases between them. The CDR3 contains 14 residues. CDR1 is KGHSH, CDR2 LQKENI, per germline. The DNA for the CDR3 is TGTGCCAGCTCACCGGTGTACAGCACAGATACGCAGTATTTT. Protein sequence: CASSPVYSTDTQYF.

As regards this clone: A much bigger clone sits one base away, suggesting this may be a read error. CDR3 DNA sequence: TGTGCCAGCAGTGGCACTGAAGCTTTCTTT. Amino acid sequence: CASSGTEAFF. This chain connects TRBV6-4 to TRBJ1-1; no clear D gene. The V gene lost 4 bases and the J gene lost 4 bases, with 1 base spanning the gap. The CDR3 contains 10 residues. Germline V gene data show CDR1 as MRHNA and CDR2 as SNTAGT.

The chain carries TRBV11-2 and TRBJ1-2; TRBD1 might be the D (6 bases). The ends were cut back, 11 bases at V and 4 bases at J, with 20 bases in the middle. Germline V gene lookup returns CDR1 SGHAT and CDR2 FQNNGV. This CDR3 is 14 amino acids long. The CDR3 sequence: CARLGTPRGYGYTF. CDR3 DNA sequence: TGTGCCCGATTGGGGACACCGCGGGGCTATGGCTACACCTTC.

This clone showed up just a few times. The chain combines TRBV15 with TRBJ2-1, with D unclear. The CDR3 runs 15 residues. The ends were cut back, 0 bases at V and 7 bases at J, with 13 bases in the middle. Germline CDR1 is LNHNV and CDR2 is YYDKDF (reference sequence). The CDR3 is CATSRDPRSLNEQFF. In nucleotides, the CDR3 is TGTGCCACCAGCAGAGATCCCAGGAGTTTGAATGAGCAGTTCTTC.

V and J are TRBV5-7 and TRBJ2-1; D is unclear. TRBV5-7 is an open reading frame whose function is uncertain. This CDR3 has 12 amino acids. With 6 bases removed from V and 0 bases from J, the gap between germline ends came to 4 bases. CDR3 coding DNA: TGTGCCAGCATTAGCTCCTACAATGAGCAGTTCTTC. Amino acid sequence: CASISSYNEQFF.

The chain couples TRBV5-6 to TRBJ1-1, with D possibly matching TRBD1 (6 bases). This CDR3 is 14 amino acids long. From germline, CDR1 is SGHDT and CDR2 YYEEEE. The V end was cut by 2 bases, the J end by 1 base, with 9 bases between. CDR3 loop: CASSLLQGNTEAFF. The CDR3, as DNA: TGTGCCAGCAGCTTACTACAGGGGAACACTGAAGCTTTCTTT.

On this clone: This may come from a read error, since a much larger clone is one base off. The J gene is TRBJ2-3, the V gene TRBV18; D may be TRBD1 or TRBD2 (5 bases each). The CDR3 is 13 amino acids. Trimming stripped 3 bases from V and 2 bases from J, with 6 bases between. Germline CDR1 and CDR2: KGHSH and LQKENI. This CDR3 reads CASSPGVTDTQYF. The CDR3 region has the DNA TGTGCCAGCTCACCGGGGGTCACAGATACGCAGTATTTT.

The CDR3 sequence is CASSFYGLKDNEQFF. The CDR3 DNA reads as TGTGCCAGCAGTTTCTACGGATTGAAGGACAATGAGCAGTTCTTC. The genes are TRBV6-5 and TRBJ2-1; D gene ambiguous. This CDR3 comprises 15 residues. Germline lookup yields CDR1 MNHEY and CDR2 SVGAGI. Trimming removed 4 bases from V and 5 bases from J, with 15 bases in between.

The chain carries TRBV29-1 and TRBJ2-7; 7 bases are a match to TRBD2. There are 11 residues in the CDR3. CDR1 SQVTM and CDR2 ANQGSEA come from the germline V gene. J lost 7 bases, V lost 4 bases, and 4 bases had no gene match. CDR3: CSVVGSGEQYF. For the CDR3, the DNA is TGCAGCGTTGTGGGTAGCGGGGAGCAGTACTTC.

The rearrangement links TRBV5-5 to TRBJ2-7, with a weak D call TRBD2 (6 bases). This CDR3 spans 15 amino acids. Per the germline V gene, CDR1 is SGHKS and CDR2 is YYEKEE (reference sequence). Trimming stripped 0 bases from V and 5 bases from J, with 15 bases between. The CDR3 here is CASSLVPEGPDEQYF. The CDR3 DNA sequence: TGTGCCAGCAGCTTGGTCCCGGAGGGCCCGGACGAGCAGTACTTC.

CDR3 protein: CASSLTSAGAFYEQYF. DNA for the CDR3: TGTGCCAGCAGCTTGACCTCTGCGGGAGCTTTCTACGAGCAGTACTTC. The chain couples TRBV11-2 to TRBJ2-7; 7 nucleotides match TRBD2. The germline V gene encodes CDR1 SGHAT and CDR2 FQNNGV. The junction had 11 bases not matched to a gene; V was cut back by 3 bases and J by 3 bases. CDR3 length: 16 amino acids.